This is a list of T cell receptor beta chains from one sample in a study of graft-versus-host responses after intestinal transplantation. The repertoire was sequenced with immunoSEQ multiplex PCR; TCRdb's copy has only in-frame clones and lacks some. The data hold roughly 85,000 clones, with less than 95% observed a single time. No antigen has been assigned to these receptors. The sequenced sample was unstimulated CD8+ T cells sorted from spleen or lymph node cells, obtained before transplant. All receptors come from a human donor who was the organ donor for an intestinal transplant. The CDR3 runs from the conserved cysteine through the conserved F or W. Each record gives: J gene, clone size, V gene, D gene, CDR3 protein, CDR3 DNA. The D gene is left open where the match is weak. Some rows have no size entry. The others give once, few or many, or a class for an expanded clone.

TRBJ2-7	.	TRBV4-1	TRBD2	CASSQVWGSSAGDGYEQYF	TGCGCCAGCAGCCAAGTATGGGGGTCCTCAGCGGGAGATGGTTACGAGCAGTACTTC
TRBJ2-5	.	TRBV4-1	TRBD2	CASSQDGTSGDQETQYF	TGCGCCAGCAGCCAAGATGGGACTAGCGGGGATCAAGAGACCCAGTACTTC
TRBJ2-7	.	TRBV10-1	TRBD1	CASSERGTGGEQYF	TGCGCCAGCAGTGAAAGAGGGACAGGGGGCGAGCAGTACTTC
TRBJ1-5	.	TRBV2	.	CASGGLGNQPQHF	TGTGCCAGCGGTGGTTTGGGCAATCAGCCCCAGCATTTT
TRBJ2-6	.	TRBV18	.	CASSGGPTSGANVLTF	TGTGCCAGCTCAGGCGGCCCGACCTCTGGGGCCAACGTCCTGACTTTC
TRBJ2-7	.	TRBV29-1	.	CSVVDRPSYEQYF	TGCAGCGTGGTAGACAGGCCCTCCTACGAGCAGTACTTC
TRBJ1-6	.	TRBV7-2	.	CASSQGYFSSYNSPLHF	TGTGCCAGCAGTCAGGGTTACTTCAGCTCCTATAATTCACCCCTCCACTTT
TRBJ1-2	.	TRBV6-6	.	CASSPPRQSYGYTF	TGTGCCAGCAGTCCGCCAAGACAGTCATATGGCTACACCTTC
TRBJ2-1	.	TRBV2	.	CASFGPLFGYEQFF	TGTGCCAGCTTCGGACCCTTGTTCGGTTATGAGCAGTTCTTC
TRBJ2-5	.	TRBV7-9	.	CASSSLYQETQYF	TGTGCCAGCAGCTCCCTGTACCAAGAGACCCAGTACTTC
TRBJ1-5	.	TRBV19	.	CASSSTGSFLQPQHF	TGTGCCAGTAGTTCTACGGGGTCCTTTCTCCAGCCCCAGCATTTT
TRBJ2-7	.	TRBV7-9	.	CASSLFLGEQYF	TGTGCCAGCAGCTTGTTTTTGGGTGAGCAGTACTTC
TRBJ1-5	.	TRBV19	.	CASSIGTPNQPQHF	TGTGCCAGTAGTATAGGGACGCCTAATCAGCCCCAGCATTTT
TRBJ1-5	.	TRBV6-5	.	CASSYSTGDQPQHF	TGTGCCAGCAGTTACTCGACCGGCGATCAGCCCCAGCATTTT
TRBJ2-1	.	TRBV25-1	.	CASSETYVEGVGEQFF	TGTGCCAGCAGTGAAACGTACGTGGAGGGTGTCGGCGAGCAGTTCTTC
TRBJ2-1	.	TRBV18	TRBD1	CASSPRVHRGNEQFF	TGTGCCAGCTCACCACGGGTTCACAGGGGGAATGAGCAGTTCTTC
TRBJ2-6	once	TRBV21-1	.	CASSSYGLDNFVPGANVLTF	TGTGCCAGCAGCAGCTACGGACTGGACAACTTCGTTCCTGGGGCCAACGTCCTGACTTTC
TRBJ1-2	.	TRBV5-1	.	CASSLGADWNYGYTF	TGCGCCAGCAGCTTGGGGGCAGACTGGAACTATGGCTACACCTTC
TRBJ2-1	.	TRBV29-1	.	CSSDPNNEQFF	TGCAGCTCGGACCCCAACAATGAGCAGTTCTTC
TRBJ2-7	.	TRBV7-9	TRBD2	CASSLAESSGYSYEQYF	TGTGCCAGCAGCTTAGCGGAGTCTAGCGGGTACTCCTACGAGCAGTACTTC
TRBJ2-5	.	TRBV5-5	TRBD2	CASSLLLAGGQETQYF	TGTGCCAGCAGCTTGCTACTAGCGGGGGGCCAAGAGACCCAGTACTTC
TRBJ2-1	.	TRBV20-1	.	CSARDGNEQFF	TGCAGTGCTAGAGATGGCAATGAGCAGTTCTTC
TRBJ1-2	.	TRBV5-4	.	CASSYSVGVGDGYTF	TGTGCCAGCAGTTACTCTGTGGGGGTTGGGGATGGCTACACCTTC
TRBJ2-1	once	TRBV7-2	TRBD2	CASSSSDLAGGLDEQFF	TGTGCCAGCAGCTCATCCGACTTAGCGGGAGGTTTAGATGAGCAGTTCTTC
TRBJ1-5	.	TRBV5-1	.	CASSDGEGFHPQHF	TGCGCCAGCAGCGACGGAGAGGGTTTTCATCCCCAGCATTTT
TRBJ2-1	.	TRBV5-1	.	CASSFLVWPYNEQFF	TGCGCCAGCAGCTTTCTCGTCTGGCCCTACAATGAGCAGTTCTTC
TRBJ1-4	.	TRBV4-1	.	CASMSPNEKLFF	TGCGCCAGCATGTCACCTAATGAAAAACTGTTTTTT
TRBJ1-2	.	TRBV30	.	CAWSMGITDGYTF	TGTGCCTGGAGTATGGGGATAACGGATGGCTACACCTTC
TRBJ1-5	.	TRBV6-5	.	CASSYSVGGNQPQHF	TGTGCCAGCAGTTACTCGGTTGGGGGGAATCAGCCCCAGCATTTT
TRBJ1-1	.	TRBV5-1	.	CASSLAGGVNTEAFF	TGCGCCAGCAGCTTGGCGGGAGGAGTGAACACTGAAGCTTTCTTT
TRBJ1-1	.	TRBV5-4	.	CASSSSENTEAFF	TGTGCCAGCAGCTCTTCAGAGAACACTGAAGCTTTCTTT
TRBJ1-2	.	TRBV12-5	.	CASGLAPLAEYGYTF	TGTGCTAGTGGTTTGGCTCCCCTCGCGGAATATGGCTACACCTTC
TRBJ2-7	once	TRBV28	.	CASSTVDGSSYEQYF	TGTGCCAGTTCCACGGTCGACGGCAGCTCCTACGAGCAGTACTTC
TRBJ2-7	.	TRBV4-1	.	CASSQLPPKNYEQYF	TGCGCCAGCAGCCAATTACCACCTAAAAACTACGAGCAGTACTTC
TRBJ2-7	.	TRBV19	TRBD2	CASSIGNGRAYEQYF	TGTGCCAGTAGTATTGGGAACGGGAGGGCCTACGAGCAGTACTTC
TRBJ1-4	.	TRBV5-1	.	CASRLGSPANEKLFF	TGCGCTAGCCGACTGGGGTCTCCCGCTAATGAAAAACTGTTTTTT
TRBJ2-7	.	TRBV7-2	.	CASSPTSYEQYF	TGTGCCAGCAGTCCCACTTCCTACGAGCAGTACTTC
TRBJ2-1	once	TRBV7-3	.	CASSLGTGVAYNEQFF	TGTGCCAGCAGCTTAGGAACGGGAGTGGCCTACAATGAGCAGTTCTTC
TRBJ2-1	.	TRBV27	.	CASSSPANREGQFF	TGTGCCAGCAGTTCCCCGGCCAACAGGGAAGGGCAGTTCTTC
TRBJ1-4	.	TRBV18	.	CASSGGNEKLFF	TGTGCCAGCTCGGGGGGTAATGAAAAACTGTTTTTT
TRBJ2-7	.	TRBV6-1	.	CASTSGLWQYF	TGTGCCAGCACTTCAGGGTTATGGCAGTACTTC
TRBJ2-3	.	TRBV5-1	TRBD1	CASSLGQGLDTQYF	TGCGCCAGCAGCTTGGGACAGGGCTTAGATACGCAGTATTTT
TRBJ1-2	once	TRBV4-1	.	CASSQVFLSLIRNGYTF	TGCGCCAGCAGCCAAGTGTTTCTAAGTTTAATTCGGAATGGCTACACCTTC
TRBJ1-4	.	TRBV15	TRBD1	CATSRDRAGGDEKLFF	TGTGCCACCAGCAGAGATCGGGCAGGGGGGGATGAAAAACTGTTTTTT
TRBJ2-5	.	TRBV11-3	TRBD2	CASSLAGWMETQYF	TGTGCCAGCAGCCTAGCGGGCTGGATGGAGACCCAGTACTTC
TRBJ2-1	.	TRBV6-1	TRBD2	CASSDAGEIYNEQFF	TGTGCCAGCAGTGATGCGGGGGAAATTTACAATGAGCAGTTCTTC
TRBJ1-2	.	TRBV5-6	.	CASSLEGGNYGYTF	TGTGCCAGCAGCTTGGAAGGGGGGAACTATGGCTACACCTTC
TRBJ2-1	once	TRBV30	.	CAWSSHVGMQFF	TGTGCCTGGAGTTCCCATGTCGGGATGCAGTTCTTC
TRBJ1-1	once	TRBV9	.	CASSVDMNTEAFF	TGTGCCAGCAGCGTAGATATGAACACTGAAGCTTTCTTT
TRBJ1-1	.	TRBV5-1	TRBD1	CASSLGQGLGEAFF	TGCGCCAGCAGCTTGGGACAGGGGTTGGGTGAAGCTTTCTTT
TRBJ2-5	.	TRBV4-2	TRBD2	CASSIKGGLALETQYF	TGTGCCAGCAGCATCAAGGGCGGACTAGCTCTAGAGACCCAGTACTTC
TRBJ2-1	.	TRBV6-1	TRBD1	CASSPGTVPYNEQFF	TGTGCCAGCAGTCCCGGGACAGTCCCCTACAATGAGCAGTTCTTC
TRBJ1-1	.	TRBV5-1	TRBD1	CASSFPGTGDTEAFF	TGCGCCAGCAGCTTCCCCGGGACAGGGGACACTGAAGCTTTCTTT
TRBJ1-4	once	TRBV6-5	.	CASSRSDGTNEKLFF	TGTGCCAGCAGTAGATCGGACGGCACTAATGAAAAACTGTTTTTT
TRBJ2-3	.	TRBV29-1	.	CSVLTQTGRTDTQYF	TGCAGCGTCCTTACCCAAACAGGACGCACAGATACGCAGTATTTT
TRBJ2-5	.	TRBV5-8	.	CASSYQGTGFETQYF	TGTGCCAGCAGCTACCAGGGTACTGGGTTCGAGACCCAGTACTTC
TRBJ2-1	.	TRBV6-6	TRBD1	CASSPGTGVNNEQFF	TGTGCCAGCAGTCCCGGGACAGGAGTAAACAATGAGCAGTTCTTC
TRBJ2-1	.	TRBV15	.	CATSRGTGPGNEQFF	TGTGCCACCAGCAGAGGAACCGGCCCGGGCAATGAGCAGTTCTTC